This TCR beta chain was sequenced during a study of T cell responses to AZD1222 COVID-19 vaccine. The data were produced by immunoSEQ multiplex PCR, yet TCRdb's version contains in-frame clones alone and is incomplete. The sample includes over 100,000 clones, roughly 88% seen only once; the top ten take over 10%. CDR3 length equals 14 residues. Trimming cost V 5 bases and J 7 bases; bases outside gene matches: 8. Germline CDR1 and CDR2: MDHEN and SYDVKM. Sequencing used peripheral blood, obtained on day 0 of MenACWY control vaccination. The rearrangement uses TRBV28 and TRBJ1-2, with 9 positions matching TRBD1. This receptor was obtained from an adult in good health. The CDR3 loop reads CASSVTGGRIGYTF. CDR3 nucleotides: TGTGCCAGCAGTGTGACAGGGGGTCGGATTGGCTACACCTTC.